This T cell receptor beta chain was captured by sequencing in a study of blood T cell repertoires in COVID-19. On the study more broadly: From the United States, Italy and Spain came samples of acute and convalescent COVID-19.

V was clipped by 2 bases and J by 10 bases; unmatched bases: 5. The V gene's germline CDR1 is SGHRS and CDR2 YFSETQ. This CDR3 contains 13 residues. This clone was observed a handful of times. Measured with immunoSEQ multiplex PCR; TCRdb has only the in-frame clones, and not every one. The sample has a few hundred thousand clones; about 90% are singletons. Assignment of participants to cohorts was predicated upon participant-reported clinical history. Recovered status in Cohort 3 required two negative PCRs, clearance, or symptom resolution. What was sequenced was PBMCs or T cells enriched from blood (not recorded which). The sequence was collected from a woman aged 30 to 39 who had recovered from COVID-19. The chain carries TRBV5-1 and TRBJ1-4; the match to TRBD1 covers 7 bases. The CDR3 region has the DNA TGCGCCAGCAGCTTAATTCAGGGGGGAAAACTGTTTTTT. It encodes CASSLIQGGKLFF.